This T cell receptor (beta chain) was obtained from a study of blood T cell repertoires in COVID-19. In the study overall: PBMCs, B-cell-depleted T cells, or T cells were the source of the cDNA or gDNA that made up the material.

Sequencing was performed with immunoSEQ multiplex PCR; in TCRdb, only in-frame clones are kept and a portion is missing. The sample lists tens of thousands of clones; roughly nine tenths were seen once. CDR1 is MNHEY, CDR2 SMNVEV, per germline (reference sequence). Trimming cost V 3 bases and J 4 bases; bases outside gene matches: 17. The CDR3 contains 18 residues. The V and J genes are TRBV27 and TRBJ1-2, with 7 bases matching TRBD1. Sequencing was carried out using peripheral blood. The receptor was derived from a man under 40 with active or convalescent COVID-19. In nucleotides, the CDR3 is TGTGCCAGCAGTTTGGTTCCCGGACAGGCGGCGTCGGTCTATGGCTACACCTTC. This translates into CASSLVPGQAASVYGYTF.